The clone carrying this T cell receptor beta chain was detected ten times or more. Its antigen is still unknown. This record belongs to a study of T cell repertoires in cytomegalovirus infection. On the study more broadly: Carrying CMV and the relevant HLA type showed in public TCR beta signatures. Study-wide results and limits: Dominant in the ex vivo response were TCR beta clonotypes restricted by HLA-C and specific for CMV.

TCRdb reprocessed the reads with MiXCR, giving one entry per CDR3 protein. In the table there are more than 400,000 distinct CDR3 sequences, around 27% of which are singletons. The TCR comes from a human donor in good health (CMV status not recorded). Some clones in this sample may be carry-over from other donors' samples. The material sequenced was PBMCs.

The CDR3 coding sequence is TGTGCCAGCCGGAGGGGCACTGAAGCTTTCTTT. Amino acid sequence: CASRRGTEAFF. V and J are TRBV12-3 or TRBV12-4 and TRBJ1-1; a weak D match, TRBD1 (5 bases). This CDR3 spans 11 amino acids. The ends were cut back, 8 bases at V and 4 bases at J, with 8 bases in the middle.